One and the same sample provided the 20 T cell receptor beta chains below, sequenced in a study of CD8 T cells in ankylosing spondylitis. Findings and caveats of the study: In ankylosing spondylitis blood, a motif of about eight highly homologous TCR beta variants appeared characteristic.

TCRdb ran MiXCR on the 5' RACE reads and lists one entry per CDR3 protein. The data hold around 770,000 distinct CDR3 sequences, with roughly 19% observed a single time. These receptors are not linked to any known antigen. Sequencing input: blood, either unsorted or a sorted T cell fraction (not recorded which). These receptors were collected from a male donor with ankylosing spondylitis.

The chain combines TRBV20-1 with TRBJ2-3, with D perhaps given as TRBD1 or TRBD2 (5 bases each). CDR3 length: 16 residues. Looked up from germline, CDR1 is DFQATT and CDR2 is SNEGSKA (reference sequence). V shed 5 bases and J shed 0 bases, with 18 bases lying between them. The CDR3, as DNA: TGCAGTGCTCTTCCGGGACGGGTGGCTAGCACAGATACGCAGTATTTT. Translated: CSALPGRVASTDTQYF.

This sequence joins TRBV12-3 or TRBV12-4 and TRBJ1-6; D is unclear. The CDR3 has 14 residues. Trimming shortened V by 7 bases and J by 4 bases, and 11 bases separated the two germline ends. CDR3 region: CASTGRGYNSPLHF. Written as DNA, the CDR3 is TGTGCCAGCACCGGCCGCGGGTATAATTCACCCCTCCACTTT.

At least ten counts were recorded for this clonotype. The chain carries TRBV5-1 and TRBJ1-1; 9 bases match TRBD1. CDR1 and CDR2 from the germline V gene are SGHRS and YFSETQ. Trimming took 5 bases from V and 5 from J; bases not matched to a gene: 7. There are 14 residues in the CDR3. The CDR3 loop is CASRIGTGKTEAFF. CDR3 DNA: TGCGCCAGCAGGATCGGGACAGGGAAGACTGAAGCTTTCTTT.

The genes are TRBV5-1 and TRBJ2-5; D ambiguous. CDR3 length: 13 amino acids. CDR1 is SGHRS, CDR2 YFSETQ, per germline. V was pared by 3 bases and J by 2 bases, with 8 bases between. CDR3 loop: CASSSPAQETQYF. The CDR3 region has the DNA TGCGCCAGCAGCTCTCCGGCACAAGAGACCCAGTACTTC.

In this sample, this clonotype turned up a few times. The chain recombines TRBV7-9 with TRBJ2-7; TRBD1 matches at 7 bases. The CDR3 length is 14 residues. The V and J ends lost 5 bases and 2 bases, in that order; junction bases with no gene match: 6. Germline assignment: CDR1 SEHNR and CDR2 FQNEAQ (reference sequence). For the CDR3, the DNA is TGTGCCAGCAGCCACCGGGACAGACCCTACGAGCAGTACTTC. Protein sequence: CASSHRDRPYEQYF. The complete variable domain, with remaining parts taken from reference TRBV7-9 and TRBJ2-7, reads DTGVSQNPRHKITKRGQNVTFRCDPISEHNRLYWYRQTLGQGPEFLTYFQNEAQLEKSRLLSDRFSAERPKGSFSTLEIQRTEQGDSAMYLCASSHRDRPYEQYFGPGTRLTVT.

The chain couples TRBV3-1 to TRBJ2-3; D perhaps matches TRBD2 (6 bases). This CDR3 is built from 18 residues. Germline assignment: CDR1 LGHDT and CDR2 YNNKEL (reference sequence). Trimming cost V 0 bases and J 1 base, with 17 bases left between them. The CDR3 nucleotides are TGTGCCAGCAGCCAAGAGGTGGGTCGGGGGACCGGCACAGATACGCAGTATTTT. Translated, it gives CASSQEVGRGTGTDTQYF.

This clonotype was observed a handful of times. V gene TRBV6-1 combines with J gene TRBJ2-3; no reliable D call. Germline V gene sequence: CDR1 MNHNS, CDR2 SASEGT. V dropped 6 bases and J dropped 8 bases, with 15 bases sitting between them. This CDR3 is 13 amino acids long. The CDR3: CASSAVVLGTQYF. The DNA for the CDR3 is TGTGCCAGCAGCGCTGTCGTCCTCGGTACGCAGTATTTT.

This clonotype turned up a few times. CDR3 residues: CASSLDGGEQYF. The CDR3 bases are TGCGCCAGCAGCTTGGATGGGGGAGAGCAGTACTTC. This rearrangement joins TRBV5-1 to TRBJ2-7; D may be TRBD1 or TRBD2 (5 bases each). Deletions cut 0 bases from V and 7 bases from J, with 8 bases between. The CDR3 sequence is 12 residues long. CDR1 is SGHRS and CDR2 is YFSETQ in the germline V gene.

The DNA of the CDR3 is TGTGCCAGCAGCCGAATCCCCACTAGTCCGGATACGCAGTATTTT. It codes for CASSRIPTSPDTQYF. The rearrangement joins TRBV4-2 to TRBJ2-3, with D possibly being TRBD2 (5 bases). CDR1 is LGHNA and CDR2 is YNFKEQ in the germline V gene. V was trimmed by 4 bases and J by 6 bases, leaving 17 bases between them. The CDR3 covers 15 residues.

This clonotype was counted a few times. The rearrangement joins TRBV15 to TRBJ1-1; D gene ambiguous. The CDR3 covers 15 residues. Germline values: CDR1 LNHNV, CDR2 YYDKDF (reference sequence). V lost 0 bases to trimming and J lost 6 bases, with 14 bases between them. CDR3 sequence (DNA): TGTGCCACCAGCAGAGATCTTTATACCGGGGCTGAAGCTTTCTTT. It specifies CATSRDLYTGAEAFF.

CDR3 DNA: TGCAGTGCTAGAGATCCGAGAGGGCCAAGGTCCTACAATGAGCAGTTCTTC. Translation: CSARDPRGPRSYNEQFF. The genes are TRBV20-1 and TRBJ2-1; possible D gene TRBD2, 5 bases. The V and J ends lost 0 bases and 1 base respectively, with 16 bases between them. The germline CDR1 and CDR2 sequences are DFQATT and SNEGSKA (reference sequence). The CDR3 runs to 17 residues.

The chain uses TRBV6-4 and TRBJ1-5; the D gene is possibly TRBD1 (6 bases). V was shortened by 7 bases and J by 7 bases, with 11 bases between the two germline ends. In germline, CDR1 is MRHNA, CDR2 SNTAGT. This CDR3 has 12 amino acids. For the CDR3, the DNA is TGTGCCAGCAAGGGGGTTTGCCAGCCCCAGCATTTT. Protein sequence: CASKGVCQPQHF.

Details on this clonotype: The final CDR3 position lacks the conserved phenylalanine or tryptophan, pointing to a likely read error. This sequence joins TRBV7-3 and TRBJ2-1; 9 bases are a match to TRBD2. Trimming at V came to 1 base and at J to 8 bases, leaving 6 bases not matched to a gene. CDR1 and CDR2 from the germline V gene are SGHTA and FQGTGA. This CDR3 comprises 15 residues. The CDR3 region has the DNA TGTGCCAGCAGCTTAAAGGCTAGCGGGGAAGATGAGCAGTTCCTC. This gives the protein CASSLKASGEDEQFL.

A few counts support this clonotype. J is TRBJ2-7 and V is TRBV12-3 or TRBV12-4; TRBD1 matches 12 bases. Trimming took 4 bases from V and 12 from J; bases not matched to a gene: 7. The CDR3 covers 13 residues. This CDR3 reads CASSSPGQGASYF. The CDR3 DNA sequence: TGTGCCAGCAGTTCCCCGGGACAGGGGGCATCGTACTTC.

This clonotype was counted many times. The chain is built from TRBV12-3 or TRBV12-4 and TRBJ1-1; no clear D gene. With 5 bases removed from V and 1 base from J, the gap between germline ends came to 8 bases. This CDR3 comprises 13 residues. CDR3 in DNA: TGTGCCAGCAGTAAAGACCCGAACACTGAAGCTTTCTTT. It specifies CASSKDPNTEAFF.

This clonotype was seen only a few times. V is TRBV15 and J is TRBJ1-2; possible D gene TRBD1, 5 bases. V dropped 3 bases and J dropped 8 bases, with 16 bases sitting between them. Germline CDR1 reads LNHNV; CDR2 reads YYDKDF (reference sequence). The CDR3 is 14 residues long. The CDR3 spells CATSSPGGGRGYTF. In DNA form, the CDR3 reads TGTGCCACCAGCAGTCCCGGGGGTGGACGAGGCTACACCTTC.

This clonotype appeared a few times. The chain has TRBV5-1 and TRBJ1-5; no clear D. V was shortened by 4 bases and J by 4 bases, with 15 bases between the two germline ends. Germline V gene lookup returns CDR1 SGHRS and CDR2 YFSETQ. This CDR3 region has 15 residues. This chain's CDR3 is CASSQGHDGNQPQHF. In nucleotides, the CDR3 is TGCGCCAGCAGCCAAGGTCACGATGGGAATCAGCCCCAGCATTTT.

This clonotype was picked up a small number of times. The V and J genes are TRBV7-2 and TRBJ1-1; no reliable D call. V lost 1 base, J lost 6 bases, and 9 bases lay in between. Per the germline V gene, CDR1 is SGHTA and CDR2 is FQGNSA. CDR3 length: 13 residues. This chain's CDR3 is CASSLGRAAEAFF. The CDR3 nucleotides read TGTGCCAGCAGCTTAGGAAGGGCCGCTGAAGCTTTCTTT.

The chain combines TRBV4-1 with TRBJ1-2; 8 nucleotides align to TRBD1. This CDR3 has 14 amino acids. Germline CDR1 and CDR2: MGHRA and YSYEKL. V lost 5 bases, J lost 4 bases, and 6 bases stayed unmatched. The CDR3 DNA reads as TGCGCCAGCAGCTCGGGGACAGGTCTCTATGGCTACACCTTC. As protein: CASSSGTGLYGYTF.

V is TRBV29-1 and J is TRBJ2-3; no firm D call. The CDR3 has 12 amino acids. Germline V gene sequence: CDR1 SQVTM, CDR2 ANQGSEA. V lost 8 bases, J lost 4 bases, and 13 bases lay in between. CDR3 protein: CSCAERADTQYF. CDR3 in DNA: TGCAGCTGTGCGGAGCGAGCAGATACGCAGTATTTT.